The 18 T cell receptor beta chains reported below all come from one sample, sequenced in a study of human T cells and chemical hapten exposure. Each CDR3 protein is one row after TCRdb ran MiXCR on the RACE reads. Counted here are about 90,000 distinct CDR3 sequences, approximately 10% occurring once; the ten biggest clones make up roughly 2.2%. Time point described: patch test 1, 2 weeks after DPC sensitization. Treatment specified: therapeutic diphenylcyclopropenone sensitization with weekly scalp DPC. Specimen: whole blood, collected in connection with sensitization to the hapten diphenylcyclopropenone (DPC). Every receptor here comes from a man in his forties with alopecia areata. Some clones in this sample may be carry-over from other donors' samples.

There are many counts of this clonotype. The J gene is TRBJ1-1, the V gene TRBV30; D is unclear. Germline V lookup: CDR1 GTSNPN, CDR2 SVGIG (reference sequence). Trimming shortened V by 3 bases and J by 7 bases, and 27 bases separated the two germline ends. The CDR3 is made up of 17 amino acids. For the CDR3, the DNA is TGTGCCTGGAGCCCCCGCTTGCAGGCCACTTTGATGGATGAAGCTTTCTTT. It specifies CAWSPRLQATLMDEAFF.

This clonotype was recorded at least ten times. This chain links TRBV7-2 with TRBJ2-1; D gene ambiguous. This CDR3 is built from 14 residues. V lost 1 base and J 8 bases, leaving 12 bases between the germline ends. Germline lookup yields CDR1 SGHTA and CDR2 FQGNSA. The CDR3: CASSLVGSLDEQFF. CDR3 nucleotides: TGTGCCAGCAGCTTAGTTGGTAGCCTCGATGAGCAGTTCTTC. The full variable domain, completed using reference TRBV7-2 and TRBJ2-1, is GAGVSQSPSNKVTEKGKDVELRCDPISGHTALYWYRQSLGQGLEFLIYFQGNSAPDKSGLPSDRFSAERTGGSVSTLTIQRTQQEDSAVYLCASSLVGSLDEQFFGPGTRLTVL.

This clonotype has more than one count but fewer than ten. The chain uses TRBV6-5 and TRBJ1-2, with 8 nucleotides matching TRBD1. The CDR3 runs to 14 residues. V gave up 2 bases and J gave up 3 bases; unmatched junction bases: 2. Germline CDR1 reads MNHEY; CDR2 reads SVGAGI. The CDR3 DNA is TGTGCCAGCAGTTACCAGGGGGCCCACTATGGCTACACCTTC. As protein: CASSYQGAHYGYTF.

The CDR3 protein is CASSLGLAGVQEQYF. Written as DNA, the CDR3 is TGTGCCAGCAGCTTAGGACTAGCGGGAGTTCAGGAGCAGTACTTC. This chain links TRBV11-2 with TRBJ2-7; TRBD2 agrees at 12 bases. J gave up 7 bases and V 1 base, and 5 bases lay outside the gene matches. Germline CDR1 SGHAT, CDR2 FQNNGV. CDR3 length: 15 residues.

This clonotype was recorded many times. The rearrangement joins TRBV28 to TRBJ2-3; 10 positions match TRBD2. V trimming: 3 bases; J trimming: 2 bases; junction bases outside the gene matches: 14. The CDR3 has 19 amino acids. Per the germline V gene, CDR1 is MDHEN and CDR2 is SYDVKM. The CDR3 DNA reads TGTGCCAGCAGTTTTCGTCTAGCGGGAGTTCTCGCGGCCACAGATACGCAGTATTTT. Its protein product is CASSFRLAGVLAATDTQYF.

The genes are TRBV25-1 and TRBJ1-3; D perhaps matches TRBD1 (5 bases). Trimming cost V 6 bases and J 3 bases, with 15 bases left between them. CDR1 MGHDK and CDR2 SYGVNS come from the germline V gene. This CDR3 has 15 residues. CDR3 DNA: TGTGCCAGCAGGGGGCCGGACGCCTTTGGAAACACCATATATTTT. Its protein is CASRGPDAFGNTIYF.

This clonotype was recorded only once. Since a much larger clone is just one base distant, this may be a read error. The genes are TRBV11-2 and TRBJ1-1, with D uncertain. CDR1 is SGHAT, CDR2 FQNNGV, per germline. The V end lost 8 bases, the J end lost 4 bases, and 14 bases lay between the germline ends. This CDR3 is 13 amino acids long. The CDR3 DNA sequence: TGTGCCAGCGCCTTCGTCAGGCGCACTGAAGCTTTCTTT. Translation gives CASAFVRRTEAFF.

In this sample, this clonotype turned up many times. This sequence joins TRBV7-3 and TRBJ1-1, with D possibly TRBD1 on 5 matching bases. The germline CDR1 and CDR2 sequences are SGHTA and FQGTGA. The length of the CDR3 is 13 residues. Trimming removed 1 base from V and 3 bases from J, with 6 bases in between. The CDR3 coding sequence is TGTGCCAGCAGCTTAAAAGGGGACACTGAAGCTTTCTTT. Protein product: CASSLKGDTEAFF.

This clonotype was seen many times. The CDR3 coding sequence is TGTGCCAGCAGCTTGGAGACAGGGTACACTGAAGCTTTCTTT. This gives the protein CASSLETGYTEAFF. The chain uses TRBV5-4 and TRBJ1-1; 7 nucleotides line up with TRBD1. The CDR3 is 14 amino acids. Trimming at V came to 0 bases and at J to 3 bases, leaving 2 bases not matched to a gene. Germline V gene sequence: CDR1 SGHNT, CDR2 YYREEE (reference sequence).

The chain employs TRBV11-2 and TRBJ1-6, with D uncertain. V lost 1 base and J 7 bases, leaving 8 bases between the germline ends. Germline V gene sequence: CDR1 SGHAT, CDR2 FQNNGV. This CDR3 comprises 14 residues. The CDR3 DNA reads TGTGCCAGCAGCTTAGGGTCCGAGAATTCACCCCTCCACTTT. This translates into CASSLGSENSPLHF.

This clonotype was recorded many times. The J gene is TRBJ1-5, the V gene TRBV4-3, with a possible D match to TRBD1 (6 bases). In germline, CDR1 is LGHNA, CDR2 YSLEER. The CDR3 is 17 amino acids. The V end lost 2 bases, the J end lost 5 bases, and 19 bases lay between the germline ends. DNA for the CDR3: TGCGCCAGCAGCCAATCTTACCGGGGGCAGGGGTATCAGCCCCAGCATTTT. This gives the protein CASSQSYRGQGYQPQHF.

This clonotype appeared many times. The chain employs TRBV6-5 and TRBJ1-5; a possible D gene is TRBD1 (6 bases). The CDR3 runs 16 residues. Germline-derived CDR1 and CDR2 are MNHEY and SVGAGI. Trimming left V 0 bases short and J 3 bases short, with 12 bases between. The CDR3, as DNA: TGTGCCAGCAGTTACTCGGTAGGGGGTAACAATCAGCCCCAGCATTTT. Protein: CASSYSVGGNNQPQHF.

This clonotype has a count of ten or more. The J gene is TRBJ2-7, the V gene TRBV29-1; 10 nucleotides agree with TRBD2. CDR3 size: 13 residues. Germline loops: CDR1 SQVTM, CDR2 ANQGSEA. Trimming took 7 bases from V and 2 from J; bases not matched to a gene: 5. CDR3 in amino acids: CSARTSGPYEQYF. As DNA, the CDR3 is TGCAGCGCCCGGACTAGCGGCCCCTACGAGCAGTACTTC.

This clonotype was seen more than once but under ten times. CDR3 sequence: CSVEGSTVSSYNEQFF. CDR3 sequence (DNA): TGCAGCGTTGAAGGATCGACGGTAAGCTCCTACAATGAGCAGTTCTTC. This chain links TRBV29-1 with TRBJ2-1; D is undetermined. In germline, CDR1 is SQVTM, CDR2 ANQGSEA. The V and J ends lost 1 base and 0 bases respectively, with 13 bases between them. The CDR3 spans 16 residues.

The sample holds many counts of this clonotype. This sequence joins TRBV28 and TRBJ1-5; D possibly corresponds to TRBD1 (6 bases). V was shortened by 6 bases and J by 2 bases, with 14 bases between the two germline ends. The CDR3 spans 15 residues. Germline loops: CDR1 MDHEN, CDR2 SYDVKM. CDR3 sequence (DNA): TGTGCCAGCAGCCTCAGGGGTCTGGGCAATCAGCCCCAGCATTTT. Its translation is CASSLRGLGNQPQHF.

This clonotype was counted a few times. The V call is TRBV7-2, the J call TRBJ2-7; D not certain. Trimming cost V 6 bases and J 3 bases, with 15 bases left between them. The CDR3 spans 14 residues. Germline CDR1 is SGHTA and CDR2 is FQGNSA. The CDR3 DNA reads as TGTGCCAGCAGTTATCCCGGTCTCCTCTACGAGCAGTACTTC. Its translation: CASSYPGLLYEQYF.

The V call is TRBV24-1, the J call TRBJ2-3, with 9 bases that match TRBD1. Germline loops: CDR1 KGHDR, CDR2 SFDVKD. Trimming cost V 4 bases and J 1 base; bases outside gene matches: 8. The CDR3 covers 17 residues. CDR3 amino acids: CATSDPGTGKGTDTQYF. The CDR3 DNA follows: TGTGCCACCAGTGACCCCGGGACAGGGAAGGGCACAGATACGCAGTATTTT.

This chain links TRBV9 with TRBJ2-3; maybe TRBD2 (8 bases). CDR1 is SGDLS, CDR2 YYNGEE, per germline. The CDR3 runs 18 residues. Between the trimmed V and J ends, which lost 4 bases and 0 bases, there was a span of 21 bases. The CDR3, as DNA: TGTGCCAGCAGCCACCCACGGGCGGGGGGACAGAGCACAGATACGCAGTATTTT. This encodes CASSHPRAGGQSTDTQYF. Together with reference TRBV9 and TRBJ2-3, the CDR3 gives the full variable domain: DSGVTQTPKHLITATGQRVTLRCSPRSGDLSVYWYQQSLDQGLQFLIQYYNGEERAKGNILERFSAQQFPDLHSELNLSSLELGDSALYFCASSHPRAGGQSTDTQYFGPGTRLTVL.